Shown below are 8 T cell receptor beta chains from a single sample sequenced in a study of cytomegalovirus exposure and HLA in healthy donors (dated by TCRdb to the late 2010s). The library was built by means of the immunoSEQ multiplex PCR assay. A mixture of 60 forward primers for TCR Vbeta segments and 13 reverse primers for TCR Jbeta segments was used in the multiplex PCR. Held by TCRdb, this immuneACCESS table contains in-frame sequences only and omits some clones. Under half of the omission traces to an unresolved V gene where checked; the cause of the rest is unknown. In all, the sample holds about 140,000 clones, and 80% of those were seen once. The top ten hold 5.1% of the sample. Sequenced material: PBMCs. The receptors were gathered from a male donor in good health and CMV-seronegative.

This clone was observed a single time. The rearrangement uses TRBV6-5 and TRBJ2-7, with 9 bases aligning to TRBD1. This CDR3 is built from 15 residues. Germline values: CDR1 MNHEY, CDR2 SVGAGI. Trimming removed 4 bases from V and 5 bases from J; junction bases left unmatched: 9. The CDR3 DNA reads as TGTGCCAGCAGTTTCCGCGGGACAGGGCTGAACGAGCAGTACTTC. This gives the protein CASSFRGTGLNEQYF.

This rearrangement joins TRBV6-4 to TRBJ2-2, with a possible D match to TRBD1 (5 bases). Germline V lookup: CDR1 MRHNA, CDR2 SNTAGT. The CDR3 loop spans 14 amino acids. V lost 3 bases to trimming and J lost 3 bases, with 8 bases between them. The CDR3 DNA follows: TGTGCCAGCAGTGAAGGGGCCTACACCGGGGAGCTGTTTTTT. This sequence encodes CASSEGAYTGELFF.

This chain uses TRBV4-3 with TRBJ2-3, with a tentative D call TRBD1 (6 bases). This CDR3 is built from 14 residues. CDR1 is LGHNA, CDR2 YSLEER, per germline. V lost 2 bases to trimming and J lost 5 bases, with 11 bases between them. The CDR3 loop reads CASSQTGYQDTQYF. As DNA, the CDR3 is TGCGCCAGCAGCCAAACAGGGTATCAAGATACGCAGTATTTT.

The chain joins TRBV7-2 to TRBJ2-3; D is undetermined. Germline V gene lookup returns CDR1 SGHTA and CDR2 FQGNSA. Trimming cost V 1 base and J 6 bases, with 14 bases left between them. The CDR3 covers 15 residues. This CDR3 is CASSLGSPPGDTQYF. In DNA form, the CDR3 reads TGTGCCAGCAGCTTAGGGTCGCCCCCCGGGGATACGCAGTATTTT. The full variable domain, its missing parts supplied by reference TRBV7-2 and TRBJ2-3, is GAGVSQSPSNKVTEKGKDVELRCDPISGHTALYWYRQSLGQGLEFLIYFQGNSAPDKSGLPSDRFSAERTGGSVSTLTIQRTQQEDSAVYLCASSLGSPPGDTQYFGPGTRLTVL.

This clone was picked up a small number of times. The gene calls are TRBV7-2 and TRBJ2-7; 7 positions match TRBD1. The V gene's germline CDR1 is SGHTA and CDR2 FQGNSA. CDR3 length equals 15 residues. With 2 bases clipped from V and 2 bases from J, the junction kept 6 bases outside the gene matches. CDR3 nucleotide sequence: TGTGCCAGCAGCTTAAGGTGGACAGGTACCTACGAGCAGTACTTC. It translates to CASSLRWTGTYEQYF.

Concerning this clone: Its ends do not fully match the called genes, so a read error is possible. This rearrangement joins TRBV4-3 to TRBJ1-1; no reliable D call. This CDR3 comprises 13 residues. From germline, CDR1 is LGHNA and CDR2 YSLEER. The CDR3 DNA reads TGCGCCGGCAGCCAAGATCTAAGCACTGAAGCTTTCTTT. Protein sequence: CAGSQDLSTEAFF.

V gene TRBV6-5 combines with J gene TRBJ1-1; 7 bases fit TRBD1. Unmatched junction bases numbered 7, after V lost 6 bases and J lost 0 bases. This CDR3 has 15 residues. The germline V gene has CDR1 MNHEY and CDR2 SVGAGI. CDR3 in DNA: TGTGCCAGCAGCCCTGGACAGGTCATGAACACTGAAGCTTTCTTT. Its protein is CASSPGQVMNTEAFF.

V is TRBV7-2 and J is TRBJ2-1; TRBD1 matches at 8 bases. This CDR3 has 15 residues. With 5 bases clipped from V and 2 bases from J, the junction kept 5 bases outside the gene matches. Germline-derived CDR1 and CDR2 are SGHTA and FQGNSA. CDR3 DNA sequence: TGTGCCAGCAGCAAGGACAGGGCGACCTACAATGAGCAGTTCTTC. The encoded protein is CASSKDRATYNEQFF.